This TCR beta chain originates from a study of CD8 T cells in ankylosing spondylitis. Whole-study findings and limits: Disease-linked clones reportedly showed significant enrichment in matched ankylosing spondylitis synovial fluid.

This clonotype was observed at least ten times. Its target is not known. CDR1 is SGDLS, CDR2 YYNGEE, per germline. There are 13 residues in the CDR3. Trimming pared 7 bases from V and 2 bases from J, leaving 11 bases between. Via MiXCR, TCRdb re-called the 5' RACE reads, giving one row per CDR3 protein. The table has about 5,700 distinct CDR3 sequences, 2.1% seen once. This receptor was obtained from a male donor with ankylosing spondylitis or in good health (not recorded which). What was sequenced was blood, either unsorted or a sorted T cell fraction (not recorded which). The chain carries TRBV9 and TRBJ2-3; D is possibly TRBD2 (5 bases). The CDR3 loop is CASGVALTDTQYF. CDR3 sequence (DNA): TGTGCCAGCGGGGTAGCGCTCACAGATACGCAGTATTTT. Full variable domain (remainder filled in from reference TRBV9 and TRBJ2-3): DSGVTQTPKHLITATGQRVTLRCSPRSGDLSVYWYQQSLDQGLQFLIQYYNGEERAKGNILERFSAQQFPDLHSELNLSSLELGDSALYFCASGVALTDTQYFGPGTRLTVL.